These T cell receptor beta chains were read from a single sample in a study of cytomegalovirus exposure and HLA in healthy donors. The assay was immunoSEQ multiplex PCR, and TCRdb's table has in-frame clones only and misses some. The repertoire holds over 200,000 clones, with 88% as singletons. What was sequenced was PBMCs. These TCRs come from a woman under 30 in good health and CMV-seronegative. The CDR3 runs from the conserved cysteine through the conserved F or W. D genes are given only for firm matches. Rows give clone size only sometimes, using once, few, many, or a class for an expanded clone.

NA	NA	TRBV5-1	TRBJ2-1	14	TGCGCCAGCAGCTTCCGGGGGGCAAACAATGAGCAGTTCTTC	CASSFRGANNEQFF
NA	NA	TRBV6-1	TRBJ2-2	16	TGTGCCAGCAGTGCCCAGGGGGGCGCGAACACCGGGGAGCTGTTTTTT	CASSAQGGANTGELFF
NA	NA	TRBV28	TRBJ2-7	15	TGTGCCAGCAAAGGGGTTAACAGGGCCTCCTACGAGCAGTACTTC	CASKGVNRASYEQYF
TRBD1	NA	TRBV15	TRBJ2-1	15	TGTGCCACCAGCAGAATAGGACAGGGTCACAATGAGCAGTTCTTC	CATSRIGQGHNEQFF
NA	few	TRBV20-1	TRBJ1-5	10	TGCAGTGTCGGCAATCAGCCCCAGCATTTT	CSVGNQPQHF
NA	NA	TRBV5-5	TRBJ1-5	14	TGTGCCAGCAGCCCAGGGCCTAGCAATCAGCCCCAGCATTTT	CASSPGPSNQPQHF
TRBD1	NA	TRBV7-6	TRBJ1-1	16	TGTGCCAGCAGCTTAGCGATGAGTGACAGGGCCACTGAAGCTTTCTTT	CASSLAMSDRATEAFF
NA	NA	TRBV6-5	TRBJ2-5	15	TGTGCCAGCAGTTACTCTAGCGGCAGCCAAGAGACCCAGTACTTC	CASSYSSGSQETQYF
TRBD1	NA	TRBV9	TRBJ2-5	16	TGTGCCAGCAGCGTAGATCAGGGGGCGCCCCGTGAGACCCAGTACTTC	CASSVDQGAPRETQYF
TRBD1	NA	TRBV27	TRBJ1-1	13	TGTGCCAGCAGTTCAGACAGGGTCACTGAAGCTTTCTTT	CASSSDRVTEAFF
TRBD2	NA	TRBV19	TRBJ2-3	17	TGTGCCAGTAGTATACGCAGTGGGTCGGGAGGAACAGATACGCAGTATTTT	CASSIRSGSGGTDTQYF
TRBD1	NA	TRBV7-2	TRBJ1-5	15	TGTGCCAGCAGCCCGGACAGGGGAGTTAATCAGCCCCAGCATTTT	CASSPDRGVNQPQHF
NA	NA	TRBV14	TRBJ1-1	14	TGTGCCAGCAGCCAAGACCCCAGGGCCACTGAAGCTTTCTTT	CASSQDPRATEAFF
NA	once	TRBV6-1	TRBJ2-7	13	TGTGCCAGCAGTGAAGCAGAGAACTACGAGCAGTACTTC	CASSEAENYEQYF
TRBD2	once	TRBV7-7	TRBJ2-5	17	TGTGCTAGCAGCTCGGAAGCCGGGACTAGCGGGAGAAAGTCCCAGTACTTC	CASSSEAGTSGRKSQYF
TRBD2	NA	TRBV4-3	TRBJ2-7	16	TGCGCCAGCAGCCAGGGCCCTGGGACTAGCGGCTACGAGCAGTACTTC	CASSQGPGTSGYEQYF
TRBD2	NA	TRBV13	TRBJ2-1	14	TGTGCCAGCACCTCGGGCGGGAGAAACAATGAGCAGTTCTTC	CASTSGGRNNEQFF
TRBD2	NA	TRBV13	TRBJ2-5	16	TGTGCCAGCAGCCCGTCGGGAGGGTTGTTGGAAGAGACCCAGTACTTC	CASSPSGGLLEETQYF
NA	NA	TRBV12-5	TRBJ1-2	14	TGTGCTAGTGGTTTGGGACACAGTCTCTCGGGCTACACCTTC	CASGLGHSLSGYTF
NA	NA	TRBV30	TRBJ2-7	12	TGTGCCTGGACTGGAGGCTCCTACGAGCAGTACTTC	CAWTGGSYEQYF
NA	few	TRBV11-2	TRBJ2-5	15	TGTGCCAGCAGCTTAAGGCGGGATGCACAAGAGACCCAGTACTTC	CASSLRRDAQETQYF
TRBD2	NA	TRBV7-8	TRBJ2-1	17	TGTGCCAGCAGCCCACGGAGGACTAGCGGGAGATACAATGAGCAGTTCTTC	CASSPRRTSGRYNEQFF